Detailed here is one TCR beta chain. The sample is drawn from a study of blood T cell repertoires in COVID-19. Whole-study context: Researchers got acute and convalescent COVID-19 samples from the United States, Italy and Spain. PBMCs, B-cell-depleted T cells, or T cells provided the cDNA or gDNA that made up the material.

The germline V gene encodes CDR1 MNHNS and CDR2 SASEGT. Trimming pared 0 bases from V and 13 bases from J, leaving 7 bases between. There are 12 residues in the CDR3. Under the authors' procedure: Estimation of nucleated cell counts relied on the amplification of reference gene primers. Measured with immunoSEQ multiplex PCR; TCRdb has only the in-frame clones, and not every one. V and J calls and clone size are given by that table; D and trimming were obtained from the DNA. The sample consists of roughly 250,000 clones, around 82% of them appearing once. The chain employs TRBV6-1 and TRBJ1-6; D ambiguous. What was sequenced was peripheral blood. This receptor was taken from a woman older than 75 with active or convalescent COVID-19. The CDR3 DNA reads as TGTGCCAGCAGTGAAGCTGAGGGCCCCCTCCACTTT. Translation gives CASSEAEGPLHF.